This note documents a single T cell receptor beta chain sequence. These data originate in a study of blood T cell repertoires in COVID-19. Sequenced by immunoSEQ multiplex PCR; TCRdb stores in-frame clones only, minus some. The sample holds around 35,000 clones, approximately 91% seen once. The V end was cut by 1 base, the J end by 0 bases, with 10 bases between. CDR1 is SGHVS, CDR2 FNYEAQ, per germline. The CDR3 is 16 amino acids. This receptor was obtained from a human donor in a cohort sampled during active COVID-19. Sequencing input: peripheral blood. The V call is TRBV7-6, the J call TRBJ1-3; D remains ambiguous. The CDR3 DNA reads as TGTGCCAGCAGCTTAGTTGGAGGTTTCTCTGGAAACACCATATATTTT. It yields the protein CASSLVGGFSGNTIYF.